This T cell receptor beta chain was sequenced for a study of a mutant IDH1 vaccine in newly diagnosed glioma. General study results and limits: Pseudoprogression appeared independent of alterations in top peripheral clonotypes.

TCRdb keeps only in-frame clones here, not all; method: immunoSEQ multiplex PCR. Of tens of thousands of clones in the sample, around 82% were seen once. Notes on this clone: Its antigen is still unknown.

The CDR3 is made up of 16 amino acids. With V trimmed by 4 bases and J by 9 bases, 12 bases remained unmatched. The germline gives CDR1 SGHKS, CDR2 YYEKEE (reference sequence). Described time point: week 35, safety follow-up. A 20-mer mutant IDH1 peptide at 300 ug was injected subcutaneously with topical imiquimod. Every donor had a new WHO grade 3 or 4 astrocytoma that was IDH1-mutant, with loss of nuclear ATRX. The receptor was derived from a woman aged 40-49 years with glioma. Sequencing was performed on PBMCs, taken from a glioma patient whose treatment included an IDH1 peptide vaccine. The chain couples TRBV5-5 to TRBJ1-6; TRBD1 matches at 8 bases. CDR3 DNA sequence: TGTGCCAGCAGCCAGAGCGGGACAGGAGAGAGTTCACCCCTCCACTTT. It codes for CASSQSGTGESSPLHF.